This T cell receptor (beta chain) is from a study of shared clonotypes between healthy human individuals. Study-level information: For every donor, three CD4 naive, three CD4 memory, two CD8 naive and one CD8 memory plates were used.

CD45RA+ naive and CD45RA-negative memory subsets were separated from CD4+ cells. Findings and limits, study-wide: Researchers sampled blood only, noting tissue repertoires likely differ.

The V gene lost 0 bases and the J gene lost 0 bases, with 13 bases spanning the gap. Germline V lookup: CDR1 SGHVS, CDR2 FQNEAQ. The CDR3 runs 17 residues. About this clone: Its specificity is unknown.

Samples underwent the assay at deep level. Sequencing used immunoSEQ multiplex PCR; TCRdb keeps in-frame clones, though not all of them. Found here are about 680,000 clones, 74% of them singletons; the top ten hold 1.5% to 2%. This clonotype was obtained from a woman aged 25-40 years in good health. The chain couples TRBV7-8 to TRBJ2-3; D not resolved. Input material: memory CD4+ T cells sorted from blood. Subset reported: CD45RA-negative fraction. The chain's CDR3 is CASSLARAKPSTDTQYF. In DNA form, the CDR3 reads TGTGCCAGCAGCTTAGCGCGAGCAAAACCTAGCACAGATACGCAGTATTTT. The complete variable domain, with remaining parts taken from reference TRBV7-8 and TRBJ2-3, reads GAGVSQSPRYKVAKRGQDVALRCDPISGHVSLFWYQQALGQGPEFLTYFQNEAQLDKSGLPSDRFFAERPEGSVSTLKIQRTQQEDSAVYLCASSLARAKPSTDTQYFGPGTRLTVL.